This T cell receptor beta chain was recovered during a study of patients and donors after allogeneic stem cell transplantation. Germline V gene sequence: CDR1 SGHNT, CDR2 YYREEE (reference sequence). This CDR3 spans 13 amino acids. Trimming cost V 4 bases and J 6 bases, with 11 bases left between them. TCRdb fed the RT-PCR reads into MiXCR, producing one record per CDR3 protein. The sample consists of about a million distinct CDR3 sequences, roughly 17% of them appearing once. What was sequenced was blood, either unsorted or a sorted T cell fraction (not recorded which). The clonotype comes from a human donor who was either an allogeneic HSCT recipient or a stem cell or donor lymphocyte infusion donor (not recorded which). It is not recorded whose cells these are; they may come from a transplant donor. This rearrangement joins TRBV5-4 to TRBJ2-1; the D gene could be TRBD1 or TRBD2 (5 bases each). The CDR3 here is CASSRGPLNEQFF. CDR3 coding DNA: TGTGCCAGCAGCCGGGGACCTCTCAATGAGCAGTTCTTC.